The table lists the clone carrying this T cell receptor (beta chain) with a few counts. Its antigen is still unknown. TCRdb redid the calling of the 5' RACE reads with MiXCR, one entry per CDR3 protein. The data contain 550,000 to 700,000 distinct CDR3 sequences, about a sixth of them singletons. The data originate from a study of T-cell memory formation after mild COVID-19. Study outcomes and limitations: Memory cells collected pre-infection included some clones that later responded, suggesting cross-reactive memory joined. Clones that got smaller from day 15 to 85 had even CD4/CD8, while clones growing later tipped toward CD4+. Day 37-peaking second-wave clones had unconfirmed SARS-CoV-2 specificity.

The CDR3 runs to 17 residues. CDR1 and CDR2 from the germline V gene are SGHRS and YFSETQ. V gave up 4 bases and J gave up 3 bases; unmatched junction bases: 14. The sequenced sample was PBMCs or a T cell subset sorted from them (not recorded which). The chain joins TRBV5-1 to TRBJ2-3; 7 bases map to TRBD2. The receptor was derived from an adult woman who had mild COVID-19 (a few samples of this study predate the infection). Cell type and time point are not known. CDR3 nucleotide sequence: TGCGCCAGCAGCCTGACTGCGCGGGGGATGGTTACAGATACGCAGTATTTT. As protein: CASSLTARGMVTDTQYF.